This TCR beta chain was recovered during a study of Ad26.COV2.S vaccination and SARS-CoV-2 variants. On the study more broadly: It was the COV1001 Ad26.COV2.S trial arm that included the donor. Each vaccinee took Ad26.COV2.S intramuscularly, once or twice 56 days apart. Whole-study findings and limits: Researchers cautioned that TCR breadth and depth analyses may have underestimated total T cell responses.

Treatment described: some 20 received Ad26.COV2.S at low or high dose, single or two shots; 5 received placebo; per-sample allocation not given. Samples were taken on day 63 after the first vaccine or placebo injection. A word on this clone: Its cognate antigen is unknown.

Produced via immunoSEQ multiplex PCR; TCRdb's table is partial and in-frame only. The table records about 390,000 clones, 92% of them present only once. CDR3 length: 17 residues. Per the germline V gene, CDR1 is MDHEN and CDR2 is SYDVKM. Trimming took 1 base from V and 5 from J, leaving 21 bases between them. The sample consisted of peripheral blood, taken in a trial of Ad26.COV2.S vaccine versus placebo. The receptor was isolated from a person between 18 and 65 years old who received the Ad26.COV2.S COVID-19 vaccine or a placebo. This chain joins TRBV28 and TRBJ2-7; a possible D gene is TRBD2 (6 bases). For the CDR3, the DNA is TGTGCCAGCAGTTTATCCCAGCGGGTCCTTTCCCTGGACGAGCAGTACTTC. Residues: CASSLSQRVLSLDEQYF.